This T cell receptor beta chain is drawn from a study of blood T cell repertoires in COVID-19. Study as a whole: Spain, Italy and the United States supplied samples that represented acute and convalescent COVID-19.

Assay used: immunoSEQ multiplex PCR; TCRdb lists only in-frame clones, some missing. Among under 200,000 clones listed, about 88% were seen once. This clone was seen more than once but under ten times. Trimming cost V 2 bases and J 5 bases; bases outside gene matches: 5. The CDR3 has 15 residues. Looked up from germline, CDR1 is LNHDA and CDR2 is SQIVND (reference sequence). This rearrangement joins TRBV19 to TRBJ1-5; TRBD1 matches at 8 bases. This TCR came from a woman of 80 years or more with COVID-19, enrolled during active disease. Sequences were obtained from peripheral blood. CDR3 bases: TGTGCCAGTAGTATATCGGCAGGGGGCTATCAGCCCCAGCATTTT. Its protein product is CASSISAGGYQPQHF.